A single sample gave rise to the 21 T cell receptor beta chains below, sequenced in a study of CD8+ T cells in alopecia areata. It was cDNA, reverse transcribed from extracted RNA, that served as the sequencing template. Here immunoSEQ multiplex PCR was the method, and the copy in TCRdb shows in-frame clones only, minus some. The repertoire holds 100,000 to 150,000 clones, with 45% to 50% as singletons. Sample: NKG2D-low CD8+ T cells sorted from blood. The source of these receptors is a human donor with alopecia areata.

This clone was seen only a few times. The chain links TRBV29-1 to TRBJ2-2; D is uncertain. The CDR3 spans 11 residues. CDR1 and CDR2 (germline): SQVTM, ANQGSEA. V gave up 4 bases and J gave up 6 bases, with 6 bases separating them. Here the CDR3 DNA reads TGCAGCGTTGTAAACGCCGGGGAGCTGTTTTTT. It specifies CSVVNAGELFF.

About this clone itself: At one boundary the junction diverges from the germline segment, which might be a read error. The chain couples TRBV4-1 to TRBJ2-1; no clear D gene. CDR3 length: 11 residues. CDR1 and CDR2 (germline): MGHRA, YSYEKL. CDR3 sequence (DNA): TGCGCCAGCAGCCATGACAAAGAGCAGTTCTTC. Encoded protein: CASSHDKEQFF.

The V gene is TRBV2, the J gene TRBJ2-3; D call uncertain. V lost 7 bases and J lost 1, with 12 bases in between. CDR1 is SNHLY, CDR2 FYNNEI, per germline. The length of the CDR3 is 14 residues. CDR3: CASTSAQGTDTQYF. CDR3 bases: TGTGCCAGCACATCAGCCCAGGGCACAGATACGCAGTATTTT.

The chain links TRBV5-1 to TRBJ2-7; TRBD1 is a possible D gene (6 bases). V lost 0 bases and J lost 3, with 10 bases in between. This CDR3 region has 14 residues. Germline V gene lookup returns CDR1 SGHRS and CDR2 YFSETQ. DNA of the CDR3: TGCGCCAGCAGCTTGGGACAGGAAAGCTACGAGCAGTACTTC. It is translated as CASSLGQESYEQYF. Filled out from reference TRBV5-1 and TRBJ2-7, the complete variable domain reads KAGVTQTPRYLIKTRGQQVTLSCSPISGHRSVSWYQQTPGQGLQFLFEYFSETQRNKGNFPGRFSGRQFSNSRSEMNVSTLELGDSALYLCASSLGQESYEQYFGPGTRLTVT.

CDR3 nucleotides: TGTGCCAGCAGTTTCGGCGGGGAACCAGATACGCAGTATTTT. The encoded protein is CASSFGGEPDTQYF. The J gene is TRBJ2-3, the V gene TRBV27; TRBD2 is a possible D gene (6 bases). This CDR3 has 14 residues. CDR1 and CDR2 (germline): MNHEY, SMNVEV (reference sequence). V lost 3 bases to trimming and J lost 4 bases, with 11 bases between them.

The gene calls are TRBV6-5 and TRBJ2-4; tentatively, D is TRBD1 (5 bases). The germline V gene has CDR1 MNHEY and CDR2 SVGAGI. Deletions cut 6 bases from V and 8 bases from J, with 11 bases between. This CDR3 contains 12 residues. CDR3 DNA sequence: TGTGCCAGCAGCTCCATAGGGGACATTCAGTACTTC. This sequence encodes CASSSIGDIQYF.

The chain recombines TRBV14 with TRBJ1-1; no clear D gene. The V gene lost 6 bases and the J gene lost 2 bases, with 10 bases spanning the gap. CDR3 length: 13 residues. CDR1 and CDR2 from the germline V gene are SGHDN and FVKESK. CDR3 sequence reads: CASSPRVNTEAFF. CDR3 DNA: TGTGCCAGCAGTCCAAGAGTTAACACTGAAGCTTTCTTT.

The table lists this clone with a few counts. CDR3 sequence reads: CAWSQMGEGYTF. The CDR3 DNA reads as TGTGCCTGGAGCCAGATGGGGGAAGGCTACACCTTC. The V call is TRBV30, the J call TRBJ1-2; a weak D match, TRBD1 (5 bases). V was cut by 3 bases and J by 8 bases, with 13 bases left in between. The length of the CDR3 is 12 residues. Germline-derived CDR1 and CDR2 are GTSNPN and SVGIG (reference sequence).

This clone showed up just a few times. Other DNA variants within this sample encode the same CDR3. The chain has TRBV29-1 and TRBJ2-7, with 7 positions matching TRBD1. The V segment lost 6 bases and the J segment 3 bases; nucleotides outside the gene matches: 5. The CDR3 totals 12 residues. Germline loops: CDR1 SQVTM, CDR2 ANQGSEA. In DNA form, the CDR3 reads TGCAGCGTACGGGACAGAAGCTACGAGCAGTACTTC. Translated: CSVRDRSYEQYF.

V is TRBV5-1 and J is TRBJ2-7, with D perhaps matching TRBD2 (5 bases). The CDR3 loop spans 15 amino acids. The germline CDR1 and CDR2 sequences are SGHRS and YFSETQ. V lost 1 base to trimming and J lost 3 bases, with 14 bases between them. CDR3: CASSLFAGPDYEQYF. CDR3 sequence (DNA): TGCGCCAGCAGCTTGTTTGCGGGTCCAGACTACGAGCAGTACTTC. The full variable domain, its missing parts supplied by reference TRBV5-1 and TRBJ2-7, is KAGVTQTPRYLIKTRGQQVTLSCSPISGHRSVSWYQQTPGQGLQFLFEYFSETQRNKGNFPGRFSGRQFSNSRSEMNVSTLELGDSALYLCASSLFAGPDYEQYFGPGTRLTVT.

The chain has TRBV5-1 and TRBJ2-2, with TRBD2 matching over 11 bases. From germline, CDR1 is SGHRS and CDR2 YFSETQ. The CDR3 totals 16 residues. J was trimmed by 3 bases and V by 3 bases; bases with no gene match: 4. This CDR3 reads CASSSTSGGDTGELFF. The CDR3, as DNA: TGCGCCAGCAGCTCTACTAGCGGGGGTGACACCGGGGAGCTGTTTTTT.

This clone was seen only a few times. V gene TRBV28 combines with J gene TRBJ2-1; D is possibly TRBD2 (6 bases). The CDR3 runs to 11 residues. Per the germline V gene, CDR1 is MDHEN and CDR2 is SYDVKM. The ends were cut back, 5 bases at V and 7 bases at J, with 6 bases in the middle. In DNA, the CDR3 is TGTGCCAGCAGTGGGGGGAATGAGCAGTTCTTC. As protein: CASSGGNEQFF.

In this sample, this clone turned up a few times. The chain uses TRBV4-1 and TRBJ1-3; possible D gene TRBD1, 6 bases. CDR1 and CDR2 (germline): MGHRA, YSYEKL. V lost 0 bases to trimming and J lost 2 bases, with 11 bases between them. This CDR3 comprises 16 residues. CDR3 bases: TGCGCCAGCAGCCAAGAACGACGGACAGCTGGAAACACCATATATTTT. Residues: CASSQERRTAGNTIYF.

This chain joins TRBV11-2 and TRBJ2-3; 9 positions agree with TRBD2. The J segment lost 3 bases and the V segment lost 0 bases, leaving 4 bases of the junction unmatched. Germline CDR1 SGHAT, CDR2 FQNNGV. The CDR3 totals 16 residues. CDR3 bases: TGTGCCAGCAGCTTAGAGTTAGCGGGGGAAACAGATACGCAGTATTTT. This gives the protein CASSLELAGETDTQYF.

This clone was picked up a small number of times. This CDR3 reads CASSGTGTGDEQYF. CDR3 bases: TGCGCCAGCAGCGGAACCGGGACAGGGGACGAGCAGTACTTC. The chain recombines TRBV5-1 with TRBJ2-7; 10 bases are a match to TRBD1. With 4 bases clipped from V and 5 bases from J, the junction kept 6 bases outside the gene matches. This CDR3 spans 14 amino acids. In germline, CDR1 is SGHRS, CDR2 YFSETQ.

The genes are TRBV30 and TRBJ2-2, with D perhaps given as TRBD1 or TRBD2 (5 bases each). CDR3 size: 14 residues. Trimming removed 3 bases at V and 3 bases at J, with 11 bases between. The germline V gene has CDR1 GTSNPN and CDR2 SVGIG (reference sequence). CDR3 protein: CAWSQGPYTGELFF. The CDR3 DNA is TGTGCCTGGAGCCAGGGACCCTACACCGGGGAGCTGTTTTTT.

The table lists this clone with a few counts. The genes are TRBV29-1 and TRBJ2-1; TRBD2 aligns across 14 bases. The CDR3 runs to 18 residues. The V segment lost 6 bases and the J segment 6 bases; nucleotides outside the gene matches: 16. Per the germline V gene, CDR1 is SQVTM and CDR2 is ANQGSEA. The CDR3 loop is CSVLGLAGGIHRVNEQFF. CDR3 nucleotide sequence: TGCAGCGTCCTTGGACTAGCGGGAGGAATCCACAGGGTCAATGAGCAGTTCTTC.

This chain joins TRBV15 and TRBJ2-2; the D gene is possibly TRBD2 (5 bases). The CDR3 contains 14 residues. The germline CDR1 and CDR2 sequences are LNHNV and YYDKDF (reference sequence). The V end lost 0 bases, the J end lost 5 bases, and 7 bases lay between the germline ends. The CDR3 protein is CATSRDGETGELFF. The DNA for the CDR3 is TGTGCCACCAGCAGAGATGGGGAGACCGGGGAGCTGTTTTTT.

This clone was found a few times. The rearrangement links TRBV29-1 to TRBJ2-1; 8 bases align to TRBD1. This CDR3 comprises 12 residues. CDR1 is SQVTM, CDR2 ANQGSEA, per germline. V lost 5 bases, J lost 9 bases, and 6 bases stayed unmatched. The CDR3 nucleotides are TGCAGCGTTAAGGACAGGGCCGGTGAGCAGTTCTTC. It codes for CSVKDRAGEQFF.

This clone has only a few counts. This sequence joins TRBV29-1 and TRBJ1-1; maybe TRBD1 (5 bases). Trimming stripped 4 bases from V and 5 bases from J, with 17 bases between. The CDR3 runs to 14 residues. The germline V gene has CDR1 SQVTM and CDR2 ANQGSEA. DNA for the CDR3: TGCAGCGTTGGTACGGCGGGACTGAGTACTGAAGCTTTCTTT. This translates into CSVGTAGLSTEAFF.

The gene calls are TRBV29-1 and TRBJ2-5, with a weak D call TRBD2 (5 bases). V was clipped by 1 base and J by 2 bases, with 14 bases between them. The germline V gene has CDR1 SQVTM and CDR2 ANQGSEA. The CDR3 loop spans 15 amino acids. The CDR3 sequence: CSVEVPGLAQETQYF. The CDR3 DNA follows: TGCAGCGTTGAAGTTCCCGGTTTAGCGCAAGAGACCCAGTACTTC.